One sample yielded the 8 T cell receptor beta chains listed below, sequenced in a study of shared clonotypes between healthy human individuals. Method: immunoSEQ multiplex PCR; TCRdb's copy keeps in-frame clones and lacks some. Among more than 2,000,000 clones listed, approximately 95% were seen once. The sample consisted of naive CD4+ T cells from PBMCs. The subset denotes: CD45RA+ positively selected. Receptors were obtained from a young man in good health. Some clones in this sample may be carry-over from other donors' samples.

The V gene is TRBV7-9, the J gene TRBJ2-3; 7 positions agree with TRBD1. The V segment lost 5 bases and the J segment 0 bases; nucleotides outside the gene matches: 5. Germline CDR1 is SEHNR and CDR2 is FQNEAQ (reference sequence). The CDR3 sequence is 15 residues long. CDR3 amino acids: CASSQGQVSTDTQYF. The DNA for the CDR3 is TGTGCCAGCAGCCAAGGACAGGTCAGCACAGATACGCAGTATTTT. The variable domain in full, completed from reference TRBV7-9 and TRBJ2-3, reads DTGVSQNPRHKITKRGQNVTFRCDPISEHNRLYWYRQTLGQGPEFLTYFQNEAQLEKSRLLSDRFSAERPKGSFSTLEIQRTEQGDSAMYLCASSQGQVSTDTQYFGPGTRLTVL.

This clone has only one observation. In DNA, the CDR3 is TGTGCCAGCAGCTTGGACAGGAGCGCAACCGAGCAGTACTTC. Protein sequence: CASSLDRSATEQYF. This chain links TRBV5-5 with TRBJ2-7, with TRBD1 as a possible D gene (5 bases). V gave up 0 bases and J gave up 6 bases, with 13 bases separating them. The germline V gene encodes CDR1 SGHKS and CDR2 YYEKEE (reference sequence). This CDR3 is 14 amino acids long.

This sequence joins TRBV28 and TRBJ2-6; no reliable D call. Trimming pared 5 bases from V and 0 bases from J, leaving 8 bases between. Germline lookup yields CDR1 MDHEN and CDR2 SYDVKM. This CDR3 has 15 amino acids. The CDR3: CASSTTSSGANVLTF. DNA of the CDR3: TGTGCCAGCAGTACCACGTCCTCTGGGGCCAACGTCCTGACTTTC.

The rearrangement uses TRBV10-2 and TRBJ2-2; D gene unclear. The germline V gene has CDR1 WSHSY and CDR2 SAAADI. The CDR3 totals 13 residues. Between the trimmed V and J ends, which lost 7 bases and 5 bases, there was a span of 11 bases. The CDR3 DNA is TGCGCCAGCAATATCGCCAGGACCGGGGAGCTGTTTTTT. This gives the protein CASNIARTGELFF.

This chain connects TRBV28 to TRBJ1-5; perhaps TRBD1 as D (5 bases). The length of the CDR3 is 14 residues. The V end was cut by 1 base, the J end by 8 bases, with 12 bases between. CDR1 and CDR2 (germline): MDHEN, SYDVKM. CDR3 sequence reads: CASSLSSGGEPQHF. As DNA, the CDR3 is TGTGCCAGCAGTTTATCTTCCGGGGGAGAGCCCCAGCATTTT.

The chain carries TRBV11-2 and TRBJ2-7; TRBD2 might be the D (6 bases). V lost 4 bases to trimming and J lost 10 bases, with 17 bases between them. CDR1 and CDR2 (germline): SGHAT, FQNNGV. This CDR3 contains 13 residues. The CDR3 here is CASSSSQGLQQYF. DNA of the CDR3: TGTGCCAGCAGCTCATCCCAGGGACTTCAACAGTACTTC.

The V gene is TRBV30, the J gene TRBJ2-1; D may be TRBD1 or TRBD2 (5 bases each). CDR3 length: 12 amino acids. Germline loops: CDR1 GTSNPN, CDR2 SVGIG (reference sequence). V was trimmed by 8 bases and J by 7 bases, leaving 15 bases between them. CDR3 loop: CARGASENEQFF. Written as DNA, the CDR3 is TGTGCCCGGGGCGCCTCTGAGAATGAGCAGTTCTTC.

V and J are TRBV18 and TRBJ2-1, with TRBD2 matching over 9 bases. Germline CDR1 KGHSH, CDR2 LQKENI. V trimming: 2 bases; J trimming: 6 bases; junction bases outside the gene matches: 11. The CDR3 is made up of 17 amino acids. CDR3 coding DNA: TGTGCCAGCTCACCAGATTTATTTGGGACTAGCATCAATGAGCAGTTCTTC. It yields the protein CASSPDLFGTSINEQFF.